A single sample gave rise to the 11 T cell receptor beta chains below, sequenced in a study of regulatory T cells in long-lasting Graves disease. Libraries of TCR beta came from iRepertoire HTBI primers plus Arm-PCR of CDR3 regions. TCRdb reprocessed the multiplex PCR reads with MiXCR, giving one entry per CDR3 protein. The table has hundreds of thousands of distinct CDR3 sequences, 20% to 25% seen once; the top ten hold around 7%. Time point meaning: persistent/refractory GD, antithyroid drugs over 5 years with positive TRAb. Scientists built the TCR library using RNA that was extracted from PBMCs. The specimen comprised peripheral blood mononuclear cells (PBMCs), sampled when the disease was refractory, from a patient treated with antithyroid drugs. The receptors stem from a female donor with Graves disease.

The sample holds a few counts of this clonotype. The chain joins TRBV5-1 to TRBJ1-2; no clear D. This CDR3 contains 15 residues. Germline lookup yields CDR1 SGHRS and CDR2 YFSETQ. Trimming pared 3 bases from V and 5 bases from J, leaving 17 bases between. The chain's CDR3 is CASSYYLGSGYGYTF. CDR3 coding DNA: TGCGCCAGCAGCTATTACTTAGGTTCGGGTTATGGCTACACCTTC.

This clonotype has just a few counts. Here the CDR3 DNA reads TGTGCCAGCAGCCTATTAGCGGGAGGAAGCAATACGCAGTATTTT. Translating gives CASSLLAGGSNTQYF. V gene TRBV28 combines with J gene TRBJ2-3; 10 bases match TRBD2. After removal of 6 bases from V and 7 bases from J, the junction contained 10 bases not matched to a gene. The V gene's germline CDR1 is MDHEN and CDR2 SYDVKM. This CDR3 has 15 residues.

This clonotype was detected ten times or more. J is TRBJ1-2 and V is TRBV30; D unresolved. The V end was cut by 3 bases, the J end by 4 bases, with 9 bases between. This CDR3 comprises 12 residues. Germline CDR1 and CDR2: GTSNPN and SVGIG (reference sequence). For the CDR3, the DNA is TGTGCCTGGAGCCGAGGGCCCTATGGCTACACCTTC. It codes for CAWSRGPYGYTF.

This clonotype was counted between two and nine times. V gene TRBV19 combines with J gene TRBJ2-6; no firm D call. Germline-derived CDR1 and CDR2 are LNHDA and SQIVND (reference sequence). The length of the CDR3 is 16 residues. V lost 1 base and J lost 0, with 7 bases in between. CDR3 DNA sequence: TGTGCCAGTAGTATAGTAGGTAGCTCTGGGGCCAACGTCCTGACTTTC. Translated, it gives CASSIVGSSGANVLTF.

The V call is TRBV4-1, the J call TRBJ2-7; the D is unclear. V was shortened by 0 bases and J by 0 bases, with 9 bases between the two germline ends. Germline V CDR1 and CDR2: MGHRA, YSYEKL. The CDR3 totals 15 residues. The CDR3 DNA sequence: TGCGCCAGCAGCCAAGATGTGGATAGCTCCTACGAGCAGTACTTC. Translated: CASSQDVDSSYEQYF.

This clonotype was picked up many times. J is TRBJ1-1 and V is TRBV28, with 9 nucleotides matching TRBD1. Per the germline V gene, CDR1 is MDHEN and CDR2 is SYDVKM. This CDR3 has 16 amino acids. Unmatched junction bases numbered 11, after V lost 5 bases and J lost 4 bases. CDR3 sequence (DNA): TGTGCCAGCAGTCTCTCCGGGACAGGGTTCACCACTGAAGCTTTCTTT. This encodes CASSLSGTGFTTEAFF.

A few counts support this clonotype. V is TRBV20-1 and J is TRBJ2-7; the D gene is possibly TRBD1 (6 bases). V dropped 0 bases and J dropped 2 bases, with 14 bases sitting between them. Germline values: CDR1 DFQATT, CDR2 SNEGSKA (reference sequence). The CDR3 runs 15 residues. CDR3 region: CSARDLAGGTYEQYF. The DNA for the CDR3 is TGCAGTGCTAGAGATCTAGCTGGGGGCACCTACGAGCAGTACTTC.

This clonotype occurred a few times. One end of the junction varies from germline; a read error may be responsible. In DNA form, the CDR3 reads TGTGCCAGCACTCGGACAGGGAGTAACTATGGCTGCACCTTC. The encoded protein is CASTRTGSNYGCTF. The V and J genes are TRBV28 and TRBJ1-2, with 8 bases matching TRBD1. CDR1 is MDHEN, CDR2 SYDVKM, per germline. The CDR3 has 14 amino acids.

J is TRBJ2-1 and V is TRBV12-3 or TRBV12-4; 13 positions match TRBD2. The CDR3 runs 15 residues. V dropped 5 bases and J dropped 9; count of bases not matched to a gene: 7. CDR3 sequence (DNA): TGTGCCAGCAGTAGCCGGACTAGCGGGGGCAGTGAGCAGTTCTTC. Its protein is CASSSRTSGGSEQFF.

This clonotype was seen at least ten times. This CDR3 is CASSLTGQVHISYNSPLHF. The CDR3, as DNA: TGTGCCAGCAGTTTAACTGGACAGGTCCACATCTCCTATAATTCACCCCTCCACTTT. V gene TRBV28 combines with J gene TRBJ1-6; 7 nucleotides match TRBD1. This CDR3 has 19 amino acids. Losses at the gene ends were 2 bases for V and 0 bases for J; bases not matched to a gene: 10. Germline loops: CDR1 MDHEN, CDR2 SYDVKM. The full variable domain, completed using reference TRBV28 and TRBJ1-6, is DVKVTQSSRYLVKRTGEKVFLECVQDMDHENMFWYRQDPGLGLRLIYFSYDVKMKEKGDIPEGYSVSREKKERFSLILESASTNQTSMYLCASSLTGQVHISYNSPLHFGNGTRLTVT.

This clonotype was counted ten times or more. The chain recombines TRBV2 with TRBJ1-1, with D perhaps TRBD1 (5 bases). This CDR3 is 15 amino acids long. Germline CDR1 is SNHLY and CDR2 is FYNNEI. Trimming left V 2 bases short and J 1 base short, with 11 bases between. The CDR3 sequence is CASSESRGANTEAFF. In nucleotides, the CDR3 is TGTGCCAGCAGTGAAAGCCGGGGCGCGAACACTGAAGCTTTCTTT.